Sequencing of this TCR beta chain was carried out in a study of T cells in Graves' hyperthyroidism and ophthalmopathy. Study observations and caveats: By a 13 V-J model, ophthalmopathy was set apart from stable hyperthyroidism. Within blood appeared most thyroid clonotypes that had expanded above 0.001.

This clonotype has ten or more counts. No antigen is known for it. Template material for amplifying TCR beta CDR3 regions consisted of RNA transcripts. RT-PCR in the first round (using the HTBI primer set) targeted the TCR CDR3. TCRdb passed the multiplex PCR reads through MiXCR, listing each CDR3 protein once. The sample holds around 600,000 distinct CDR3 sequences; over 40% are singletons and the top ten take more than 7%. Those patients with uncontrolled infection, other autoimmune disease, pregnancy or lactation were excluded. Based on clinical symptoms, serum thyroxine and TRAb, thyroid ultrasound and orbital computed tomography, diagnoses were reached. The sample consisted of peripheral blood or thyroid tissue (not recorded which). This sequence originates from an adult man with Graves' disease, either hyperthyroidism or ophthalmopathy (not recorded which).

CDR3 sequence: CSVPSGKNTEAFF. CDR3 DNA: TGCAGCGTGCCCTCCGGGAAGAACACTGAAGCTTTCTTT. The chain uses TRBV29-1 and TRBJ1-1; D gene uncertain. There are 13 residues in the CDR3. V lost 6 bases and J 1 base, leaving 12 bases between the germline ends. In germline, CDR1 is SQVTM, CDR2 ANQGSEA.